This T cell receptor beta chain was found in a study of T cells in Graves' hyperthyroidism and ophthalmopathy. RNA transcripts served as the template for amplifying TCR beta CDR3 regions. HTBI primers were employed in a first-round RT-PCR of the TCR CDR3. Each CDR3 protein is one row after TCRdb ran MiXCR on the multiplex PCR reads. The table has approximately 430,000 distinct CDR3 sequences, less than 20% seen once. It was considered stable Graves' hyperthyroidism when ophthalmopathy did not progress within 18 months. Exclusion criteria comprised uncontrolled infection, other autoimmune disease, pregnancy or lactation. This TCR was sampled from a woman under 30 with Graves' hyperthyroidism. The sample taken for sequencing was blood.

The CDR3 DNA is TGCGCCAGCAGCCAAGAGGGACAGGGTTTTGAGACCCAGTACTTC. Translation gives CASSQEGQGFETQYF. This chain links TRBV4-3 with TRBJ2-5; 9 bases agree with TRBD1. Germline lookup yields CDR1 LGHNA and CDR2 YSLEER. V gave up 0 bases and J gave up 5 bases; unmatched junction bases: 4. The CDR3 loop spans 15 amino acids.